This T cell receptor beta chain was profiled in a study of blood T cells in healthy people across ages. Combining a sample-barcoded 5' primer with a J-beta primer mix, a second PCR ran for 7 to 11 cycles. One entry per CDR3 protein results from TCRdb running MiXCR on the 5' RACE reads. The sample lists 2 million or so distinct CDR3 sequences, 49% occurring once. The V end was cut by 4 bases, the J end by 0 bases, with 16 bases between. Germline CDR1 and CDR2: SGHTA and FQGNSA. CDR3 length equals 17 residues. This clonotype was sampled from a woman between 40 and 50 years old in good health. The sequenced sample consisted of blood. This rearrangement joins TRBV7-2 to TRBJ1-5, with D maybe TRBD1 (5 bases). The CDR3 DNA reads as TGTGCCAGCAGCTCACGACAGAGCCCTCCTAGCAATCAGCCCCAGCATTTT. This encodes CASSSRQSPPSNQPQHF. Using reference TRBV7-2 and TRBJ1-5 for the parts outside the CDR3, the full variable domain is GAGVSQSPSNKVTEKGKDVELRCDPISGHTALYWYRQSLGQGLEFLIYFQGNSAPDKSGLPSDRFSAERTGGSVSTLTIQRTQQEDSAVYLCASSSRQSPPSNQPQHFGDGTRLSIL.